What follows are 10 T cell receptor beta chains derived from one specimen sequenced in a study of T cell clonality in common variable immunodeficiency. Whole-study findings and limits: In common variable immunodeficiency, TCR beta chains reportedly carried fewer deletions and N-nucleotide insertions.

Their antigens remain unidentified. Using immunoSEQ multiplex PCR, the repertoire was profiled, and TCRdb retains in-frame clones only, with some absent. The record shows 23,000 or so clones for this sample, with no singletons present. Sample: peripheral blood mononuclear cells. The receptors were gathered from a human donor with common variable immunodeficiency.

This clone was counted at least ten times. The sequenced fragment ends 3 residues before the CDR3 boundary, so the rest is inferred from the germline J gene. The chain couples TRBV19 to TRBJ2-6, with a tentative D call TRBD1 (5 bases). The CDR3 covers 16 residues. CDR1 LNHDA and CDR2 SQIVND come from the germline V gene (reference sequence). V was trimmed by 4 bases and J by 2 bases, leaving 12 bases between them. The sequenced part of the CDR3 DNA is TGTGCCAGTAGTACAGGACAAGCTGCTGGGGCCAACGTC. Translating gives CASSTGQAAGANV. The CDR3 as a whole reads CASSTGQAAGANVLTF.

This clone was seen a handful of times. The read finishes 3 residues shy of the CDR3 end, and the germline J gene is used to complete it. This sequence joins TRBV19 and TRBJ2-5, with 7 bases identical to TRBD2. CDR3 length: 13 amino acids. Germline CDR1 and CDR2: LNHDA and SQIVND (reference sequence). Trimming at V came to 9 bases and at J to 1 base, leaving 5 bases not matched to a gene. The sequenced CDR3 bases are TGTGCCAGCGCCCCGGGGGGCCAAGAGACC. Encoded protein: CASAPGGQET. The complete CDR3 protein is CASAPGGQETQYF.

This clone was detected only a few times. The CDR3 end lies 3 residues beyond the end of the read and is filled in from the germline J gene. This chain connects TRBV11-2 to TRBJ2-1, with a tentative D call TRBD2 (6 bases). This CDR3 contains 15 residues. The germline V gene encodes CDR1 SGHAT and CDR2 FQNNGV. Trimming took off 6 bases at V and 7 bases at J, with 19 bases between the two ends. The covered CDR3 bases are TGTGCCAGCAGTGTAAGGGGACTCGAAACTAATGAG. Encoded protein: CASSVRGLETNE. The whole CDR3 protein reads CASSVRGLETNEQFF.

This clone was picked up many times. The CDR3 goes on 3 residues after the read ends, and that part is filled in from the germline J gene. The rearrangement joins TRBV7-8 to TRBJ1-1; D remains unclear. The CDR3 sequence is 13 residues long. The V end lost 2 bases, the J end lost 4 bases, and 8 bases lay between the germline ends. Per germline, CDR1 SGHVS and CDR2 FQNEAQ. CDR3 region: CASSLLTGTEAFF. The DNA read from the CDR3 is TGTGCCAGCAGCTTACTCACGGGCACTGAA. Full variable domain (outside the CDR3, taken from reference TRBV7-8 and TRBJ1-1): GAGVSQSPRYKVAKRGQDVALRCDPISGHVSLFWYQQALGQGPEFLTYFQNEAQLDKSGLPSDRFFAERPEGSVSTLKIQRTQQEDSAVYLCASSLLTGTEAFFGQGTRLTVV.

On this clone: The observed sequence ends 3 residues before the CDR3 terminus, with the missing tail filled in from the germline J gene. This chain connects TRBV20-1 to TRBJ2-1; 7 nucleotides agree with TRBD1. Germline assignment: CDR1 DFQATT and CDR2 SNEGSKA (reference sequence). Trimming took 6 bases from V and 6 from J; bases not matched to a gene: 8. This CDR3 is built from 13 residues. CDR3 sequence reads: CSAPRAGGNEQFF. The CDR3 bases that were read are TGCAGTGCCCCTCGGGCAGGGGGCAATGAG.

CDR3: CASSEGQYNEQFF. The CDR3 bases that were read are TGTGCCAGCTCAGAAGGACAGTACAATGAG. This chain uses TRBV18 with TRBJ2-1; maybe TRBD1 (6 bases). Read data end 3 residues before the CDR3 end; the end is taken from the germline J gene. V was clipped by 5 bases and J by 4 bases, with 9 bases between them. CDR1 is KGHSH and CDR2 is LQKENI in the germline V gene. This CDR3 has 13 residues.

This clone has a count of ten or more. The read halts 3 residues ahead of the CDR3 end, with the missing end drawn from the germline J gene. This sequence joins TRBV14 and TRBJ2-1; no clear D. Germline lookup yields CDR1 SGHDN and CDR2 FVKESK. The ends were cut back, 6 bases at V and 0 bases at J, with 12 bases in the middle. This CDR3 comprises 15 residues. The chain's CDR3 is CASRSLAISYNEQFF. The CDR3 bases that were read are TGTGCCAGCAGATCACTCGCCATCTCCTACAATGAG.

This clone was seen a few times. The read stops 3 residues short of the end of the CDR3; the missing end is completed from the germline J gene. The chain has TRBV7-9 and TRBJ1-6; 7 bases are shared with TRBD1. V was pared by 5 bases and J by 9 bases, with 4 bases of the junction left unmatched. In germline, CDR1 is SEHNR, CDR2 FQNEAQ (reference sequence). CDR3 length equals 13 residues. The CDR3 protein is CASSVSGGSPLHF. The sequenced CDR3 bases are TGTGCCAGCAGCGTATCAGGGGGTTCACCC.

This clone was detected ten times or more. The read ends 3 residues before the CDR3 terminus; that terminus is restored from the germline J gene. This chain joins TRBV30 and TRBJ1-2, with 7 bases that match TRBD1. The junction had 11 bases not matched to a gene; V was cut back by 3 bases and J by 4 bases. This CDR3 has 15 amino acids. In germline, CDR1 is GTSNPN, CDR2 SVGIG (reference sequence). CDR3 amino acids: CAWSGTGDDPYGYTF. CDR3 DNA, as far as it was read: TGTGCCTGGAGCGGAACAGGGGACGACCCCTATGGC.

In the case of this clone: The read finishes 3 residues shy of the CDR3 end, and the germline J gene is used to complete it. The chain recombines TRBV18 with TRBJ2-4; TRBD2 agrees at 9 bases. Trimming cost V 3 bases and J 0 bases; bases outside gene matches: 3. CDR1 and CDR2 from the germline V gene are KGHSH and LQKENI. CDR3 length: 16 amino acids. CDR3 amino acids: CASSPLAGSAKNIQYF. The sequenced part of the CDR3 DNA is TGTGCCAGCTCACCTCTAGCGGGGTCAGCCAAAAACATT.